The 24 T cell receptor beta chains below were found in one sample sequenced in a study of cytomegalovirus exposure and HLA in healthy donors. With 60 Vbeta and 13 Jbeta primers, the PCR was carried out. Sequenced by immunoSEQ multiplex PCR; TCRdb stores in-frame clones only, minus some. The sample contains around 150,000 clones, around 9.6% of which appear only once. Source material: PBMCs. These receptors all stem from a male donor in good health and CMV-seronegative.

This clone was detected a few times. The V and J genes are TRBV18 and TRBJ2-1, with 7 bases lining up with TRBD2. The V gene's germline CDR1 is KGHSH and CDR2 LQKENI. The CDR3 consists of 14 residues. V lost 1 base, J lost 12 bases, and 9 bases stayed unmatched. CDR3 protein: CASSPRAGGGGQFF. The CDR3 DNA follows: TGTGCCAGCTCACCACGGGCAGGCGGCGGGGGGCAGTTCTTC.

The rearrangement uses TRBV7-9 and TRBJ1-1; D gene unclear. The CDR3 totals 12 residues. In germline, CDR1 is SEHNR, CDR2 FQNEAQ (reference sequence). The V and J ends lost 5 bases and 5 bases respectively, with 9 bases between them. CDR3 bases: TGTGCCAGCAGCCCCGGAGGAACTGAAGCTTTCTTT. Its translation is CASSPGGTEAFF. The full variable domain, its missing parts supplied by reference TRBV7-9 and TRBJ1-1, is DTGVSQNPRHKITKRGQNVTFRCDPISEHNRLYWYRQTLGQGPEFLTYFQNEAQLEKSRLLSDRFSAERPKGSFSTLEIQRTEQGDSAMYLCASSPGGTEAFFGQGTRLTVV.

The chain has TRBV9 and TRBJ1-5, with 7 bases matching TRBD1. V gave up 3 bases and J gave up 1 base; unmatched junction bases: 4. Germline V CDR1 and CDR2: SGDLS, YYNGEE. CDR3 length: 15 residues. CDR3 amino acids: CASSDSGQSNQPQHF. In DNA form, the CDR3 reads TGTGCCAGCAGCGACTCGGGACAGAGCAATCAGCCCCAGCATTTT.

The rearrangement links TRBV5-1 to TRBJ2-7; 9 bases are shared with TRBD2. The CDR3 length is 15 residues. CDR1 SGHRS and CDR2 YFSETQ come from the germline V gene. V gave up 0 bases and J gave up 0 bases; unmatched junction bases: 1. CDR3 nucleotides: TGCGCCAGCAGCTTGGATAGCGGGAGCTCCTACGAGCAGTACTTC. Its protein is CASSLDSGSSYEQYF.

The V call is TRBV7-7, the J call TRBJ2-3; 10 bases are shared with TRBD1. Germline V lookup: CDR1 SSHAT, CDR2 FNYEAQ (reference sequence). This CDR3 spans 16 amino acids. The V gene end was trimmed by 6 bases and the J gene end by 3 bases; junction bases not matched to a gene: 9. The DNA of the CDR3 is TGTGCCAGCAGTTTACACCGACAGGGGGCGACAGATACGCAGTATTTT. Its translation: CASSLHRQGATDTQYF.

The genes are TRBV27 and TRBJ2-5; D is possibly TRBD1 (5 bases). Germline CDR1 reads MNHEY; CDR2 reads SMNVEV (reference sequence). The CDR3 covers 13 residues. Trimming took off 4 bases at V and 2 bases at J, with 8 bases between the two ends. The chain's CDR3 is CASSSGWQETQYF. CDR3 sequence (DNA): TGTGCCAGCAGTTCAGGGTGGCAAGAGACCCAGTACTTC.

This clone was counted between two and nine times. The CDR3 bases are TGCGCCAGCAGCTTGGACAGGTCAAGGAGTGAGCAGTACTTC. Amino acid sequence: CASSLDRSRSEQYF. V usage is TRBV5-1 and J usage is TRBJ2-7, with a possible D match to TRBD1 (5 bases). Trimming left V 0 bases short and J 7 bases short, with 14 bases between. Germline V gene lookup returns CDR1 SGHRS and CDR2 YFSETQ. The CDR3 contains 14 residues.

This clone was seen more than once but under ten times. The chain joins TRBV2 to TRBJ2-5; TRBD2 might be the D (7 bases). The DNA matches TRBJ2-7 better at its end, which makes the J call doubtful. Germline loops: CDR1 SNHLY, CDR2 FYNNEI. The CDR3 sequence is 15 residues long. This chain's CDR3 is CASSQAGGLRYEQYF. CDR3 nucleotide sequence: TGTGCCAGCAGCCAAGCCGGGGGGCTGAGGTACGAGCAGTACTTC.

The chain joins TRBV9 to TRBJ2-3, with D maybe TRBD2 (6 bases). Germline CDR1 is SGDLS and CDR2 is YYNGEE. This CDR3 comprises 15 residues. Trimming pared 0 bases from V and 0 bases from J, leaving 8 bases between. This chain's CDR3 is CASSVGGVSTDTQYF. DNA of the CDR3: TGTGCCAGCAGCGTAGGCGGGGTTAGCACAGATACGCAGTATTTT.

Written as DNA, the CDR3 is TGTGCCAGCTCACCACGCGACAGGGCGAACACTGAAGCTTTCTTT. It yields the protein CASSPRDRANTEAFF. This chain connects TRBV18 to TRBJ1-1; 7 nucleotides agree with TRBD1. Germline lookup yields CDR1 KGHSH and CDR2 LQKENI. J gave up 1 base and V 1 base, and 3 bases lay outside the gene matches. The CDR3 extends over 15 amino acids.

This clone was recorded a few times. The V gene is TRBV28, the J gene TRBJ1-1; D unresolved. The V and J ends lost 8 bases and 6 bases respectively, with 19 bases between them. The germline CDR1 and CDR2 sequences are MDHEN and SYDVKM. The length of the CDR3 is 14 residues. CDR3: CASVVVGLTSEAFF. DNA of the CDR3: TGTGCCAGCGTGGTTGTCGGTCTCACCTCTGAAGCTTTCTTT.

This clone was seen a handful of times. The chain links TRBV7-9 to TRBJ1-1; no firm D call. The CDR3 is 14 residues long. V was clipped by 1 base and J by 4 bases, with 10 bases between them. Germline CDR1 reads SEHNR; CDR2 reads FQNEAQ (reference sequence). CDR3 loop: CASSLGLGVTEAFF. The CDR3 DNA sequence: TGTGCCAGCAGCTTAGGTTTGGGCGTCACTGAAGCTTTCTTT.

This clone was seen more than once but under ten times. V gene TRBV28 combines with J gene TRBJ2-5; TRBD2 matches 13 bases. In germline, CDR1 is MDHEN, CDR2 SYDVKM. There are 16 residues in the CDR3. With 5 bases clipped from V and 5 bases from J, the junction kept 8 bases outside the gene matches. The CDR3 coding sequence is TGTGCCAGCAGTGATACTAGCGGGGGGGCCCGGGAGACCCAGTACTTC. This codes for CASSDTSGGARETQYF. Looking up the rest from reference TRBV28 and TRBJ2-5 gives the full variable domain: DVKVTQSSRYLVKRTGEKVFLECVQDMDHENMFWYRQDPGLGLRLIYFSYDVKMKEKGDIPEGYSVSREKKERFSLILESASTNQTSMYLCASSDTSGGARETQYFGPGTRLLVL.

This clone was counted only a few times. The rearrangement uses TRBV20-1 and TRBJ2-1, with D maybe TRBD1 (6 bases). The V and J ends lost 5 bases and 8 bases respectively, with 10 bases between them. Germline CDR1 and CDR2: DFQATT and SNEGSKA (reference sequence). The CDR3 consists of 11 residues. The CDR3 nucleotides are TGCAGTGCTGCTAACAGGGATGAGCAGTTCTTC. It encodes CSAANRDEQFF.

This clone showed up just a few times. The genes are TRBV6-6 and TRBJ2-7; tentatively, D is TRBD1 (6 bases). The V gene's germline CDR1 is MNHNY and CDR2 SVGAGI (reference sequence). V lost 5 bases and J 1 base, leaving 15 bases between the germline ends. There are 15 residues in the CDR3. The CDR3 coding sequence is TGTGCCAGCAGTAACCGACAGGCTCTTTCCTACGAGCAGTACTTC. Residues: CASSNRQALSYEQYF.

The V and J genes are TRBV6-5 and TRBJ1-6; no clear D. This CDR3 region has 13 residues. Deletions cut 0 bases from V and 9 bases from J, with 6 bases between. The germline gives CDR1 MNHEY, CDR2 SVGAGI. For the CDR3, the DNA is TGTGCCAGCAGTTACTCCAGAGGTTCACCCCTCCACTTT. Translated: CASSYSRGSPLHF.

The sample holds one count of this clone. The rearrangement joins TRBV7-2 to TRBJ2-1; 7 nucleotides align to TRBD2. The CDR3 runs 17 residues. Germline lookup yields CDR1 SGHTA and CDR2 FQGNSA. The V and J ends lost 1 base and 0 bases, in that order; junction bases with no gene match: 6. The CDR3 is CASSLVLAVSSYNEQFF. In DNA, the CDR3 is TGTGCCAGCAGCTTAGTGCTAGCGGTCTCCTCCTACAATGAGCAGTTCTTC. Together with reference TRBV7-2 and TRBJ2-1, the CDR3 gives the full variable domain: GAGVSQSPSNKVTEKGKDVELRCDPISGHTALYWYRQSLGQGLEFLIYFQGNSAPDKSGLPSDRFSAERTGGSVSTLTIQRTQQEDSAVYLCASSLVLAVSSYNEQFFGPGTRLTVL.

This chain connects TRBV4-2 to TRBJ1-6; possibly TRBD1 for D (6 bases). Trimming took 3 bases from V and 6 from J, leaving 9 bases between them. Germline lookup yields CDR1 LGHNA and CDR2 YNFKEQ. The CDR3 runs to 14 residues. CDR3 sequence: CASSHDRFNSPLHF. Written as DNA, the CDR3 is TGTGCCAGCAGCCACGACAGGTTTAATTCACCCCTCCACTTT.

The V and J genes are TRBV2 and TRBJ2-7; 7 bases map to TRBD1. The CDR3 sequence is 13 residues long. Germline CDR1 SNHLY, CDR2 FYNNEI. Trimming took 6 bases from V and 2 from J; bases not matched to a gene: 4. The CDR3 DNA is TGTGCCAGCAGATTAGACAGGGCCTACGAGCAGTACTTC. It encodes CASRLDRAYEQYF.

V and J are TRBV6-6 and TRBJ1-1, with D hard to call. The V and J ends lost 4 bases and 11 bases respectively, with 20 bases between them. The CDR3 has 14 residues. Germline V gene lookup returns CDR1 MNHNY and CDR2 SVGAGI (reference sequence). CDR3 sequence reads: CASSSHPWSLGAFF. The CDR3 nucleotides are TGTGCCAGCAGTTCCCACCCGTGGTCCCTCGGGGCTTTCTTT.

This clone was seen a handful of times. The CDR3 reads CASSQEAGTEFGKLFF. CDR3 coding DNA: TGTGCCAGCAGCCAGGAGGCCGGGACAGAGTTTGGAAAACTGTTTTTT. The V and J genes are TRBV4-2 and TRBJ1-4, with 7 positions matching TRBD1. Unmatched junction bases numbered 14, after V lost 3 bases and J lost 10 bases. Germline V gives CDR1 LGHNA, CDR2 YNFKEQ. This CDR3 has 16 amino acids.

This clone was counted a few times. The chain employs TRBV6-5 and TRBJ1-2; TRBD1 agrees at 7 bases. In germline, CDR1 is MNHEY, CDR2 SVGAGI. V lost 0 bases to trimming and J lost 0 bases; unmatched junction nucleotides: 4. The CDR3 runs 16 residues. CDR3 sequence (DNA): TGTGCCAGCAGTTACTCGATTACAGGGGCTAACTATGGCTACACCTTC. It yields the protein CASSYSITGANYGYTF.

This chain joins TRBV29-1 and TRBJ2-3, with 15 bases fitting TRBD2. Germline CDR1 reads SQVTM; CDR2 reads ANQGSEA. This CDR3 spans 15 amino acids. Trimming removed 6 bases from V and 5 bases from J; junction bases left unmatched: 6. The CDR3 loop is CSVAGTSGGQDTQYF. The CDR3 DNA reads as TGCAGCGTCGCCGGGACTAGCGGGGGGCAAGATACGCAGTATTTT.

In its sample, this clone was seen a few times. The chain has TRBV5-1 and TRBJ1-3, with TRBD1 matching 7 bases. V lost 4 bases, J lost 2 bases, and 6 bases stayed unmatched. Germline CDR1 and CDR2: SGHRS and YFSETQ. The CDR3 is 15 amino acids. The CDR3 region is CASSDPQGAGNTIYF. As DNA, the CDR3 is TGCGCCAGCAGCGATCCCCAGGGGGCTGGAAACACCATATATTTT. The full variable domain, rest sourced from reference TRBV5-1 and TRBJ1-3, is KAGVTQTPRYLIKTRGQQVTLSCSPISGHRSVSWYQQTPGQGLQFLFEYFSETQRNKGNFPGRFSGRQFSNSRSEMNVSTLELGDSALYLCASSDPQGAGNTIYFGEGSWLTVV.